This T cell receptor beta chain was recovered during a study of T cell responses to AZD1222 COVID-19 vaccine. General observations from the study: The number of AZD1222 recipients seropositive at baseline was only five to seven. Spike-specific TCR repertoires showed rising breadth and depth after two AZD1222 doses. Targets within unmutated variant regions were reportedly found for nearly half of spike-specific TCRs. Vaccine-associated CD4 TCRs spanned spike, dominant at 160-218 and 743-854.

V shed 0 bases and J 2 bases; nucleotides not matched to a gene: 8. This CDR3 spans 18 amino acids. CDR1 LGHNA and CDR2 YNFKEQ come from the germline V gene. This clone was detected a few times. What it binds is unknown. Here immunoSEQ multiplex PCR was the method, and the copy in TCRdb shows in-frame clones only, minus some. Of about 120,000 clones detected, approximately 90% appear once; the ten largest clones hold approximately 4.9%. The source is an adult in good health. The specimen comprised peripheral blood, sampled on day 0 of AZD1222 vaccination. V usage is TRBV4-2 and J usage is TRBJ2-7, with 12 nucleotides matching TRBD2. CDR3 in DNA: TGTGCCAGCAGCCAAGAGGCTAGCGGGGGGGCCAGGGCCTACGAGCAGTACTTC. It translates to CASSQEASGGARAYEQYF.